This is a list of T cell receptor beta chains from one sample in a study of T cells in Graves' hyperthyroidism and ophthalmopathy. TCRdb reanalysed the multiplex PCR reads using MiXCR and keeps one entry per CDR3 protein. The sample shows over 250,000 distinct CDR3 sequences, over 15% of them seen only once. The sequencing sample was made of blood. These TCRs come from a woman aged 60 to 75 with Graves' ophthalmopathy. The CDR3 runs from the conserved cysteine through the conserved F or W. D genes are given only for firm matches. Where a row states a size, it is once, few, many or the class of an expanded clone; other rows omit it.

clone_size | j_call | d_call | v_call | cdr3_nt | cdr3_aa
many | TRBJ2-5 | . | TRBV28 | TGTGCCAGCAGAGCTACAGGGAAAGAGACCCAGTACTTC | CASRATGKETQYF
few | TRBJ1-3 | . | TRBV12-3/TRBV12-4 | TGTGCCGCCAGCAATGGGGGAGTCTTATCGGGAAACACCATATATTTT | CAASNGGVLSGNTIYF
. | TRBJ2-7 | TRBD2 | TRBV15 | TGTGCCACCAGCAGAGCCCGGCGACTAGCGGTCTACGAGCAGCACTTC | CATSRARRLAVYEQHF
many | TRBJ2-7 | TRBD1 | TRBV5-1 | TGCGCCAGCAGCTCAACAGGGGATGGCTACGAGCAGTACTTC | CASSSTGDGYEQYF
few | TRBJ2-2 | . | TRBV19 | TGTGCCAGTAGCCGAACAGAGGGGGGCACCGGGGAGCTGTTTTTT | CASSRTEGGTGELFF
many | TRBJ1-1 | . | TRBV12-3/TRBV12-4 | TGTGCCAGCAGCCCTCGATGGGGGCGAATATTCGCTGAAGCTTTCTTT | CASSPRWGRIFAEAFF
many | TRBJ1-5 | TRBD1 | TRBV7-8 | TGTGCCAGCAGCCTCCGGACAGGGTTGGTCCGTAGCAATCAGCCCCAGCATTTT | CASSLRTGLVRSNQPQHF
many | TRBJ1-4 | . | TRBV18 | TGTGCCAGCTCACCTTCATTGAATGAAAAACTGTTTTTT | CASSPSLNEKLFF
few | TRBJ2-1 | TRBD2 | TRBV6-9 | TGTGCCAGCAGTTTAGCGGGGCCAAGGGATGAGCAGTTCTTC | CASSLAGPRDEQFF
few | TRBJ1-1 | . | TRBV5-4 | TGTGCCAGCAGCTTGGTTCCAGGACAACTAAAGGGCACTGAAGCTTTCTTT | CASSLVPGQLKGTEAFF
many | TRBJ2-7 | . | TRBV7-2 | TGTGCCAGCAGCTGGGGGACGGAGTACGAGCAGTACTTC | CASSWGTEYEQYF
many | TRBJ2-3 | TRBD2 | TRBV20-1 | TGCAGTGCTAGAGGACTAGCGGGAGCGTACACAGATACGCAGTATTTT | CSARGLAGAYTDTQYF
. | TRBJ2-1 | . | TRBV4-3 | TGCGCCAGCAGCCAAGAAAGAATGGGCGAGCAGTTCTTC | CASSQERMGEQFF
many | TRBJ2-1 | . | TRBV11-2 | TGTGCCAGCATCACCCCCGGGGGCATGGGGATTAGTGAGCAGTTCTTC | CASITPGGMGISEQFF
. | TRBJ2-5 | TRBD1 | TRBV11-2 | TGTGCCAGCAGCTTAGATTTGCAGGGATTGGCAGGGGGAAAAGAAGAGACCCAGTACTTC | CASSLDLQGLAGGKEETQYF
. | TRBJ1-1 | . | TRBV7-8 | TGTGCCAGCAGCTTAGTCCCCAATGAAGCTTTCTTT | CASSLVPNEAFF
. | TRBJ1-5 | TRBD1 | TRBV19 | TGTGCCAGTAGTAAGGACAGGGGTGGCCAGCCCCAGCATTTT | CASSKDRGGQPQHF
many | TRBJ1-5 | . | TRBV20-1 | TGCAGTGCTAGTACTCGGGGGAATCAGCCCCAGCATTTT | CSASTRGNQPQHF
many | TRBJ2-3 | . | TRBV20-1 | TGCAGTGCTAGAAGGAGCGGGAGCACAGATACGCAGTATTTT | CSARRSGSTDTQYF
many | TRBJ1-2 | . | TRBV30 | TGTGCCTGGAGTCGGCAGGCGGACTATGGCTACACCTTC | CAWSRQADYGYTF
many | TRBJ1-5 | . | TRBV18 | TGTGCCAGCTCACCACATAGTGAACAGCCCCAGCATTTT | CASSPHSEQPQHF
once | TRBJ1-1 | . | TRBV5-1 | TGCGCCAGCAGCTTGGTGACAGGAACGGACACTGAAGCTTTCTTT | CASSLVTGTDTEAFF
once | TRBJ2-2 | . | TRBV20-1 | TGCAGTGCCCTTCCAGGGGCGTACACCGGGGAGCTGTTTTTT | CSALPGAYTGELFF
. | TRBJ2-7 | . | TRBV4-1 | TGCGCCAGCAGCCAAGATCCGACATCATACGAGCAGTACTTC | CASSQDPTSYEQYF
. | TRBJ2-1 | TRBD1 | TRBV12-3/TRBV12-4 | TGTGCCAGCAGTTCAAGGACAGGGGGACGGGGGGCCTACAATGAGCAGTTCTTC | CASSSRTGGRGAYNEQFF
. | TRBJ2-1 | TRBD1 | TRBV15 | TGTGCCACCAGCAGCTACAGGGGATCTGCTGGCAATGAGCAGTTCTTC | CATSSYRGSAGNEQFF
. | TRBJ2-5 | . | TRBV11-1 | TGTGCCAGCAGCTCCGGAAGCGGGGAGACCCAGTACTTC | CASSSGSGETQYF
many | TRBJ2-7 | . | TRBV2 | TGTGCCAGCAGTGAAGAGGTAGGCTACGAGCAGTACTTC | CASSEEVGYEQYF
many | TRBJ2-6 | . | TRBV28 | TGTGCCAGCAGTTTTACCTGGGGCGCTGGGGCCAACGTCCTGACTTTC | CASSFTWGAGANVLTF
few | TRBJ2-7 | . | TRBV7-8 | TGTGCCAGCAGCTTAGTACAGGGCTACGGGCAGTACTTC | CASSLVQGYGQYF
many | TRBJ1-1 | . | TRBV27 | TGTGCCAGCACCCGAACGGGGGGGGTCACTGAAGCTTTCTTT | CASTRTGGVTEAFF
few | TRBJ2-7 | . | TRBV19 | TGTGCCAGTAGTATGGCAGGTCCACTCTACGAGCAGTACTTC | CASSMAGPLYEQYF
few | TRBJ2-3 | TRBD1 | TRBV7-2 | TGTGCCAGCAGCCGCCACAGGGGTCTGGGGACAGATACGCAGTATTTT | CASSRHRGLGTDTQYF
many | TRBJ2-1 | . | TRBV20-1 | TGCAGTGCTAGCGGGCTAGCTTCCTACAATGAGCAGTTCTTC | CSASGLASYNEQFF
. | TRBJ1-5 | . | TRBV19 | TGTGCCAGTAGTGGGCCGGATCAGACGCCCCAGCATTTT | CASSGPDQTPQHF
. | TRBJ2-3 | . | TRBV4-2 | TGTGCCAGCAGCCAAGGTTGGGGTGATACGCAGTATTTT | CASSQGWGDTQYF
few | TRBJ1-1 | . | TRBV5-6 | TGTGCCAGCAGCTTGATCCAAGGACTCTCGGGCGCTGAAGCTTTCTTT | CASSLIQGLSGAEAFF
. | TRBJ1-1 | . | TRBV4-3 | TGCGCCAGCAGCCAAGATGTCAGGGTGAACACTGAAGCTTTCTTT | CASSQDVRVNTEAFF
many | TRBJ2-7 | . | TRBV7-9 | TGTGCCAGCAGCTTATTAGCGTACGAGCAGTACTTC | CASSLLAYEQYF
many | TRBJ2-1 | TRBD1 | TRBV7-7 | TGTGCTAGCAGCGAGGGACAGTCCTACAATGAGCAATTCTTC | CASSEGQSYNEQFF
many | TRBJ2-7 | . | TRBV7-9 | TGTGCCAGCAGCCCCGGGGCTGGGGTCGAGCAGTACTTC | CASSPGAGVEQYF
many | TRBJ2-7 | . | TRBV12-3/TRBV12-4 | TGTGCCAGCAGTTTGTGGGGGAGGTACGAGCAGTACTTC | CASSLWGRYEQYF
many | TRBJ2-7 | TRBD1 | TRBV28 | TGTGCCAGCAAATTAGGACAGGCCTCCTACGAGCAGTACTTC | CASKLGQASYEQYF
. | TRBJ2-7 | TRBD1 | TRBV4-3 | TGCGCCAGCAGCCAAGGCATCGGGACAGGGGGACACGAGCAGTACTTC | CASSQGIGTGGHEQYF
few | TRBJ1-1 | . | TRBV4-3 | TGCGCCAGCAGCCAAGATGTGGGGGGTGGCACTGAAGCTTTCTTT | CASSQDVGGGTEAFF
many | TRBJ2-4 | TRBD2 | TRBV20-1 | TGCAGTGCTGCTCGGCGGGGGGGCGTCTTGAACATTCAGTACTTC | CSAARRGGVLNIQYF
. | TRBJ2-7 | . | TRBV29-1 | TGCAGCGTTTCGCTCGCGGGGGAGCAGTACTTC | CSVSLAGEQYF
many | TRBJ1-5 | . | TRBV15 | TGTGCCACCAGCAGTATTTTTGACAGAAGATATAGCAATCAGCCCCAGCATTTT | CATSSIFDRRYSNQPQHF
many | TRBJ1-1 | . | TRBV3-1 | TGTGCCAGCAGCCAAGTTGGATGGGGGCCCGAAGCTTTCTTT | CASSQVGWGPEAFF
many | TRBJ1-2 | TRBD1 | TRBV7-2 | TGTGCCAGCAGCTTAGATGGGACAGTCTATGGCTACACCTTC | CASSLDGTVYGYTF
. | TRBJ2-3 | TRBD2 | TRBV20-1 | TGCAGTGCAATAGCGGGAGCAGGAACAGATACGCAGTATTTT | CSAIAGAGTDTQYF
. | TRBJ2-7 | . | TRBV10-2 | TGCGCCAGCAGAACCGGGTCGGAAAGCTACGAGCAGTACTTC | CASRTGSESYEQYF
many | TRBJ2-3 | . | TRBV7-2 | TGTGCCAGCAGCTTAGTCGCAGATACGCAGTATTTT | CASSLVADTQYF
many | TRBJ2-3 | TRBD1 | TRBV20-1 | TGCAGTGCTGACCTAGACAGGGGACCAGATACGCAGTATTTT | CSADLDRGPDTQYF